This T cell receptor beta chain emerged from a study of cytomegalovirus exposure and HLA in healthy donors. Vbeta (60) and Jbeta (13) primers were used in the PCR. Sequencing was performed with immunoSEQ multiplex PCR; in TCRdb, only in-frame clones are kept and a portion is missing. The sample contains 180,000 or so clones, approximately 80% of which appear only once. This CDR3 region has 15 residues. The trim removed 9 bases at V and 3 bases at J, leaving 11 bases unmatched. The V gene's germline CDR1 is MRHNA and CDR2 SNTAGT. The chain has TRBV6-4 and TRBJ2-3; 8 bases are a match to TRBD2. The clonotype was recovered from a woman between 18 and 30 years old in good health and CMV-seronegative. Sequencing was performed on PBMCs. CDR3 coding DNA: TGTGCCAGTTCGACTAGCGAAACCCCTACAGATACGCAGTATTTT. Translation: CASSTSETPTDTQYF.